Listed here are 19 T cell receptor beta chains from one sample, sequenced in a study of T-cell reconstitution after alpha-beta-depleted transplantation in children. As it was prepared, the TCRbeta library received unique molecular identifiers. One entry per CDR3 protein results from TCRdb running MiXCR on the PCR reads. Of 200,000 to 300,000 distinct CDR3 sequences listed, more than 10% are singletons. The specimen comprised PBMCs from the stem cell graft donor, sampled from the stem cell graft. These receptors were collected from a human donor who donated a stem cell graft to a child with acute lymphoblastic leukemia.

This clonotype was seen ten or more times. The chain combines TRBV28 with TRBJ2-3, with 8 bases fitting TRBD1. V shed 5 bases, J shed 2 bases, and the junction held 9 bases outside the gene matches. This CDR3 spans 16 amino acids. The germline V gene has CDR1 MDHEN and CDR2 SYDVKM. CDR3 region: CASSPSGTGATDTQYF. The CDR3 coding sequence is TGTGCCAGCAGTCCCTCCGGGACAGGCGCCACAGATACGCAGTATTTT.

Many counts were recorded for this clonotype. V gene TRBV5-1 combines with J gene TRBJ2-7, with a tentative D call TRBD1 (5 bases). V was shortened by 1 base and J by 3 bases, with 17 bases between the two germline ends. This CDR3 is 16 amino acids long. Germline CDR1 is SGHRS and CDR2 is YFSETQ. The CDR3 reads CASSLIGVTAYYEQYF. The CDR3 nucleotides are TGCGCCAGCAGCTTGATTGGTGTGACAGCTTACTACGAGCAGTACTTC.

Comments on this clonotype: A read error is possible here, since a much larger clone lies one base away. The chain uses TRBV11-2 and TRBJ1-4, with D perhaps TRBD1 (5 bases). The CDR3 loop spans 15 amino acids. CDR1 is SGHAT and CDR2 is FQNNGV in the germline V gene. The CDR3 region has the DNA TGTGCCAGCAGCTTGGGACGCAATCGGAATGAAAACCTGTTTTTT. Its translation: CASSLGRNRNENLFF.

This clonotype was counted between two and nine times. The V gene is TRBV30, the J gene TRBJ1-1; 8 bases map to TRBD1. Germline loops: CDR1 GTSNPN, CDR2 SVGIG (reference sequence). CDR3 length: 15 amino acids. The junction had 4 bases not matched to a gene; V was cut back by 1 base and J by 0 bases. CDR3 sequence: CAWSAGTGLNTEAFF. CDR3 DNA: TGTGCCTGGAGTGCCGGGACAGGTCTGAACACTGAAGCTTTCTTT.

This clonotype has a count of ten or more. CDR3 sequence (DNA): TGTGCCAGCAGTCACCGGGACCCCCGGGAGCAGTTCTTC. Translation: CASSHRDPREQFF. The chain combines TRBV6-6 with TRBJ2-1; tentatively, D is TRBD1 or TRBD2 (5 bases each). Trimming pared 5 bases from V and 10 bases from J, leaving 15 bases between. Per the germline V gene, CDR1 is MNHNY and CDR2 is SVGAGI (reference sequence). CDR3 length: 13 residues.

This chain joins TRBV4-2 and TRBJ2-1; 7 nucleotides align to TRBD1. Germline lookup yields CDR1 LGHNA and CDR2 YNFKEQ. Trimming cost V 2 bases and J 0 bases; bases outside gene matches: 4. CDR3 length: 16 residues. This CDR3 is CASSQMGTASYNEQFF. In nucleotides, the CDR3 is TGTGCCAGCAGCCAAATGGGGACAGCCTCCTACAATGAGCAGTTCTTC.

This clonotype appeared many times. The chain carries TRBV12-3 or TRBV12-4 and TRBJ2-1; TRBD2 matches 7 bases. V trimming: 6 bases; J trimming: 0 bases; junction bases outside the gene matches: 8. The CDR3 totals 16 residues. This chain's CDR3 is CASRGHGGSSYNEQFF. CDR3 sequence (DNA): TGTGCCAGCAGAGGTCACGGGGGGAGCTCCTACAATGAGCAGTTCTTC.

This clonotype was counted many times. This rearrangement joins TRBV9 to TRBJ2-3; D is ambiguous. There are 16 residues in the CDR3. V was cut by 0 bases and J by 2 bases, with 13 bases left in between. CDR1 is SGDLS, CDR2 YYNGEE, per germline. The CDR3 region has the DNA TGTGCCAGCAGCGTAGGTAGTTCCGGCCCCACAGATACGCAGTATTTT. As protein: CASSVGSSGPTDTQYF.

This clonotype was counted at least ten times. This chain connects TRBV5-1 to TRBJ2-7, with 10 bases fitting TRBD1. V was pared by 0 bases and J by 2 bases, with 2 bases of the junction left unmatched. Germline CDR1 SGHRS, CDR2 YFSETQ. The CDR3 extends over 15 amino acids. The CDR3 bases are TGCGCCAGCAGCTTGGACGGGACAGGGGCCTACGAGCAGTACTTC. Amino acids: CASSLDGTGAYEQYF.

Remarks on this clonotype: Since a much larger clone is just one base distant, this may be a read error. The rearrangement uses TRBV9 and TRBJ1-6; 7 bases align to TRBD1. This CDR3 spans 15 amino acids. Germline V gene sequence: CDR1 SGDLS, CDR2 YYNGEE. CDR3 coding DNA: TGTGCCAGCGGCGTAGCCTCCGACAGGGCTTCACCCCTCCACTTT. Protein sequence: CASGVASDRASPLHF.

This clonotype has only a few counts. This chain links TRBV4-3 with TRBJ2-2; TRBD2 matches at 10 bases. From germline, CDR1 is LGHNA and CDR2 YSLEER. V trimming: 0 bases; J trimming: 5 bases; junction bases outside the gene matches: 6. This CDR3 is 17 amino acids long. The CDR3, as DNA: TGCGCCAGCAGCCAAGATAAGCGGGGGGGATTGACCGGGGAGCTGTTTTTT. Translation: CASSQDKRGGLTGELFF.

This clonotype came up once. Since a much larger clone is just one base distant, this may be a read error. The rearrangement links TRBV18 to TRBJ1-1, with TRBD1 matching over 7 bases. CDR3 size: 15 residues. Germline CDR1 reads KGHSH; CDR2 reads LQKENI. The J segment lost 8 bases and the V segment lost 3 bases, leaving 12 bases of the junction unmatched. This CDR3 reads CASSPGKGGVGEAFF. In nucleotides, the CDR3 is TGTGCCAGCTCACCGGGGAAAGGGGGCGTCGGGGAAGCTTTCTTT.

This clonotype was detected ten times or more. The chain couples TRBV5-6 to TRBJ2-7; D gene ambiguous. The germline CDR1 and CDR2 sequences are SGHDT and YYEEEE. CDR3 length: 12 residues. V gave up 4 bases and J gave up 4 bases, with 9 bases separating them. CDR3 nucleotides: TGTGCCAGCAGCCGCCTCGGGTACGAGCAGTACTTC. It codes for CASSRLGYEQYF.

This clonotype appeared many times. The genes are TRBV6-5 and TRBJ1-5, with D possibly matching TRBD1 (5 bases). The V end was cut by 6 bases, the J end by 0 bases, with 9 bases between. The germline V gene encodes CDR1 MNHEY and CDR2 SVGAGI. The CDR3 is 14 residues long. The CDR3 loop is CASSPTDSNQPQHF. CDR3 sequence (DNA): TGTGCCAGCAGCCCGACAGATAGCAATCAGCCCCAGCATTTT.

This clonotype was picked up many times. The chain couples TRBV7-9 to TRBJ1-1; no firm D call. The germline V gene has CDR1 SEHNR and CDR2 FQNEAQ (reference sequence). V was shortened by 2 bases and J by 8 bases, with 12 bases between the two germline ends. The CDR3 has 13 amino acids. The CDR3: CASSLNPMSEAFF. The CDR3 DNA reads as TGTGCCAGCAGCTTAAATCCAATGTCAGAAGCTTTCTTT.

This clonotype was recorded a few times. This chain links TRBV6-1 with TRBJ1-2, with TRBD1 identical over 7 bases. From germline, CDR1 is MNHNS and CDR2 SASEGT. The CDR3 has 15 amino acids. The J segment lost 0 bases and the V segment lost 4 bases, leaving 5 bases of the junction unmatched. Written as DNA, the CDR3 is TGTGCCAGCAGTGCCACAGGGGTTACTAACTATGGCTACACCTTC. It yields the protein CASSATGVTNYGYTF.

This clonotype was detected many times. V and J are TRBV6-5 and TRBJ1-1, with unresolved D. CDR3 length equals 14 residues. CDR1 and CDR2 from the germline V gene are MNHEY and SVGAGI. V was clipped by 0 bases and J by 1 base, with 6 bases between them. DNA for the CDR3: TGTGCCAGCAGTTACTCAGGAGGGAACACTGAAGCTTTCTTT. This codes for CASSYSGGNTEAFF.

This clonotype turned up a few times. The rearrangement joins TRBV20-1 to TRBJ2-3; unclear D gene. Deletions cut 0 bases from V and 2 bases from J, with 12 bases between. CDR1 and CDR2 from the germline V gene are DFQATT and SNEGSKA (reference sequence). The CDR3 extends over 15 amino acids. The DNA of the CDR3 is TGCAGTGCTAGAGATCAAGGGAAATACACAGATACGCAGTATTTT. Amino acid sequence: CSARDQGKYTDTQYF.

This clonotype was picked up many times. The rearrangement links TRBV29-1 to TRBJ2-1; no clear D. Germline loops: CDR1 SQVTM, CDR2 ANQGSEA. Trimming left V 4 bases short and J 9 bases short, with 4 bases between. The CDR3 is made up of 9 amino acids. The CDR3 is CSVGPEQFF. The DNA for the CDR3 is TGCAGCGTTGGCCCTGAGCAGTTCTTC.